Shown below are 10 T cell receptor beta chains from a single sample sequenced in a study of spatial heterogeneity in lung cancer. Using its own MiXCR run on the 5' RACE reads, TCRdb lists one record per CDR3 protein. Of more than 50,000 distinct CDR3 sequences in the sample, over 5.5% were seen once. The time point: sample taken at primary tumor resection. From tumor, nontumor lung or frozen PBMC, whole RNA was taken unsorted for sequencing. This sample comprised PBMCs, obtained at surgery. These receptors were taken from a female donor with early-stage non-small cell lung cancer.

The table lists this clonotype with a count of one. This chain connects TRBV3-1 to TRBJ1-2; 7 bases line up with TRBD1. V lost 3 bases, J lost 7 bases, and 2 bases stayed unmatched. Germline V gene lookup returns CDR1 LGHDT and CDR2 YNNKEL (reference sequence). The CDR3 totals 12 residues. The CDR3: CASSHRQGGYTF. The CDR3 DNA reads as TGTGCCAGCAGCCACCGACAGGGTGGCTACACCTTC.

This clonotype was seen ten or more times. The rearrangement joins TRBV5-4 to TRBJ1-3; no definite D call. Deletions cut 2 bases from V and 0 bases from J, with 6 bases between. The CDR3 spans 14 residues. Germline CDR1 reads SGHNT; CDR2 reads YYREEE (reference sequence). CDR3 protein: CASSLGGSGNTIYF. Here the CDR3 DNA reads TGTGCCAGCAGCTTAGGTGGCTCTGGAAACACCATATATTTT.

This chain joins TRBV11-3 and TRBJ1-5; D not certain. Trimming took off 1 base at V and 0 bases at J, with 16 bases between the two ends. Germline CDR1 and CDR2: SGHNT and YENEEA. The CDR3 totals 18 residues. The CDR3 nucleotides read TGTGCCAGCAGCTTAGGTACCGTGCGGGAAAATAGCAATCAGCCCCAGCATTTT. Residues: CASSLGTVRENSNQPQHF.

In this sample, this clonotype turned up many times. The V gene is TRBV5-1, the J gene TRBJ1-1, with D possibly TRBD1 on 6 matching bases. The CDR3 contains 15 residues. The germline gives CDR1 SGHRS, CDR2 YFSETQ. The germline V and J ends were trimmed by 2 bases and 0 bases, with 11 bases remaining between them. The CDR3 loop reads CASSFGQSMNTEAFF. CDR3 nucleotide sequence: TGCGCCAGCAGCTTTGGACAGTCCATGAACACTGAAGCTTTCTTT. Full variable domain (outside the CDR3, taken from reference TRBV5-1 and TRBJ1-1): KAGVTQTPRYLIKTRGQQVTLSCSPISGHRSVSWYQQTPGQGLQFLFEYFSETQRNKGNFPGRFSGRQFSNSRSEMNVSTLELGDSALYLCASSFGQSMNTEAFFGQGTRLTVV.

This clonotype occurred many times. The rearrangement uses TRBV20-1 and TRBJ2-7; no reliable D call. V gave up 0 bases and J gave up 6 bases, with 6 bases separating them. Germline CDR1 and CDR2: DFQATT and SNEGSKA (reference sequence). The CDR3 totals 11 residues. CDR3 sequence reads: CSAREQVEQYF. The CDR3 coding sequence is TGCAGTGCTAGAGAGCAAGTCGAGCAGTACTTC.

The table lists this clonotype with a few counts. The chain is built from TRBV27 and TRBJ2-3, with TRBD2 matching 12 bases. The CDR3 sequence is 15 residues long. Unmatched junction bases numbered 1, after V lost 5 bases and J lost 1 base. Germline V gene sequence: CDR1 MNHEY, CDR2 SMNVEV (reference sequence). The CDR3 reads CASSLAGGGTDTQYF. In DNA form, the CDR3 reads TGTGCCAGCAGTCTAGCGGGGGGGGGCACAGATACGCAGTATTTT.

This clonotype turned up a few times. The chain has TRBV5-1 and TRBJ1-4; tentative D call: TRBD1 (5 bases). The CDR3 extends over 13 amino acids. Germline values: CDR1 SGHRS, CDR2 YFSETQ. The V end was cut by 7 bases, the J end by 6 bases, with 13 bases between. CDR3 bases: TGCGCCAGCCAAGCAGGGCTAGATGAAAAACTGTTTTTT. As protein: CASQAGLDEKLFF.

V usage is TRBV7-9 and J usage is TRBJ1-3; the D gene is possibly TRBD1 (5 bases). The CDR3 length is 14 residues. The V gene's germline CDR1 is SEHNR and CDR2 FQNEAQ (reference sequence). Deletions cut 2 bases from V and 6 bases from J, with 11 bases between. This CDR3 is CASSLIRRENTIYF. CDR3 in DNA: TGTGCCAGCAGCTTAATACGCAGGGAAAACACCATATATTTT.

This clonotype was observed at least ten times. The chain is built from TRBV21-1 and TRBJ2-1; TRBD1 reflects the table's D call only, with no check against the DNA. TRBV21-1 is deemed a pseudogene. The CDR3 consists of 20 residues. This CDR3 reads CASSKPILRGPRSSYNEQFF. The CDR3 nucleotides read TGTGCCAGCAGCAAACCAATCTTACGGGGGCCCAGGAGCTCCTACAATGAGCAGTTCTTC.

This clonotype occurred a few times. The gene calls are TRBV10-3 and TRBJ1-5; 9 positions agree with TRBD1. Trimming took 4 bases from V and 5 from J; bases not matched to a gene: 6. The CDR3 totals 15 residues. Germline V gives CDR1 ENHRY, CDR2 SYGVKD. DNA of the CDR3: TGTGCCATCAGTGGGGGACAGGGCCGGGATCAGCCCCAGCATTTT. Its protein product is CAISGGQGRDQPQHF.